What follows are 10 T cell receptor beta chains derived from one specimen sequenced in a study of B cell selection in AIRE deficiency. Clones were sequenced by immunoSEQ multiplex PCR, and TCRdb holds only the in-frame ones, with some missing. The data contain some 14,000 clones, 90% to 95% of them singletons. Sorted regulatory T cells were CD4-positive, CD25-high and CD127-low or negative. Input material: Tregs sorted from PBMCs. The origin of the receptors is a human donor with AIRE deficiency.

The chain recombines TRBV25-1 with TRBJ2-1; 9 positions match TRBD1. CDR3 length: 16 residues. Losses at the gene ends were 5 bases for V and 7 bases for J; bases not matched to a gene: 12. Per germline, CDR1 MGHDK and CDR2 SYGVNS. The CDR3 sequence: CASSKGQGLGTNEQFF. In DNA form, the CDR3 reads TGTGCCAGCAGTAAGGGACAGGGCCTGGGTACTAATGAGCAGTTCTTC.

The V and J genes are TRBV7-9 and TRBJ2-7; the match to TRBD2 covers 15 bases. The CDR3 contains 19 residues. Germline V gene sequence: CDR1 SEHNR, CDR2 FQNEAQ (reference sequence). J gave up 1 base and V 5 bases, and 12 bases lay outside the gene matches. As DNA, the CDR3 is TGTGCCAGCAGCGGACCGGGACTAGCGGGAGGAGGTGGGTCCTACGAGCAGTACTTC. It is translated as CASSGPGLAGGGGSYEQYF. Variable domain in full (rest from reference TRBV7-9 and TRBJ2-7): DTGVSQNPRHKITKRGQNVTFRCDPISEHNRLYWYRQTLGQGPEFLTYFQNEAQLEKSRLLSDRFSAERPKGSFSTLEIQRTEQGDSAMYLCASSGPGLAGGGGSYEQYFGPGTRLTVT.

The table lists this clone with a count of one. V usage is TRBV7-2 and J usage is TRBJ2-5; 10 bases fit TRBD2. Losses at the gene ends were 3 bases for V and 5 bases for J; bases not matched to a gene: 3. The germline V gene encodes CDR1 SGHTA and CDR2 FQGNSA. The CDR3 covers 14 residues. The CDR3 loop is CASSLRAGGETQYF. Here the CDR3 DNA reads TGTGCCAGCAGCTTGCGAGCGGGAGGGGAGACCCAGTACTTC.

The V and J genes are TRBV4-1 and TRBJ1-1; 9 bases agree with TRBD1. With V trimmed by 0 bases and J by 9 bases, 5 bases remained unmatched. CDR1 is MGHRA and CDR2 is YSYEKL in the germline V gene. CDR3 size: 14 residues. CDR3 coding DNA: TGCGCCAGCAGCCAAGACAAAAACAGGGGGCAAGCTTTCTTT. Protein product: CASSQDKNRGQAFF.

The chain uses TRBV29-1 and TRBJ1-2, with TRBD1 matching over 11 bases. The V segment lost 3 bases and the J segment 6 bases; nucleotides outside the gene matches: 9. Germline-derived CDR1 and CDR2 are SQVTM and ANQGSEA. The CDR3 has 15 amino acids. The CDR3 region is CSVDLAGTGGNGYTF. Here the CDR3 DNA reads TGCAGCGTTGATTTAGCTGGGACAGGGGGGAATGGCTACACCTTC.

The V and J genes are TRBV30 and TRBJ2-1; 7 nucleotides align to TRBD1. V lost 1 base to trimming and J lost 5 bases; unmatched junction nucleotides: 8. This CDR3 is built from 15 residues. Germline CDR1 reads GTSNPN; CDR2 reads SVGIG (reference sequence). CDR3: CAWSGGQAPDNEQFF. CDR3 DNA: TGTGCCTGGAGTGGCGGACAGGCTCCAGACAATGAGCAGTTCTTC.

J is TRBJ1-1 and V is TRBV10-3; the match to TRBD1 covers 9 bases. Germline V gene sequence: CDR1 ENHRY, CDR2 SYGVKD. After removal of 6 bases from V and 5 bases from J, the junction contained 10 bases not matched to a gene. The CDR3 is made up of 15 amino acids. The DNA for the CDR3 is TGTGCCATCAGGGGGGGGACAGGGTGGAAGACTGAAGCTTTCTTT. Protein product: CAIRGGTGWKTEAFF.

The genes are TRBV10-3 and TRBJ2-7; 11 bases line up with TRBD1. The CDR3 is 14 amino acids. CDR1 and CDR2 (germline): ENHRY, SYGVKD. J was trimmed by 2 bases and V by 6 bases; bases with no gene match: 3. Here the CDR3 DNA reads TGTGCCATCAGCGGACAGGGGGCAGCCTACGAGCAGTACTTC. Amino acid sequence: CAISGQGAAYEQYF.

The chain combines TRBV11-2 with TRBJ2-5; 8 nucleotides match TRBD1. V gave up 5 bases and J gave up 1 base; unmatched junction bases: 3. CDR3 length equals 14 residues. Germline assignment: CDR1 SGHAT and CDR2 FQNNGV. The DNA of the CDR3 is TGTGCCAGCAGCCCCGGACAGGGCCAAGAGACCCAGTACTTC. This encodes CASSPGQGQETQYF.

This chain joins TRBV7-9 and TRBJ2-1; D unclear. The germline V gene has CDR1 SEHNR and CDR2 FQNEAQ (reference sequence). This CDR3 has 14 amino acids. V dropped 2 bases and J dropped 5 bases, with 10 bases sitting between them. The DNA for the CDR3 is TGTGCCAGCAGCTTATATGGGGAAGACAATGAGCAGTTCTTC. Translated: CASSLYGEDNEQFF.